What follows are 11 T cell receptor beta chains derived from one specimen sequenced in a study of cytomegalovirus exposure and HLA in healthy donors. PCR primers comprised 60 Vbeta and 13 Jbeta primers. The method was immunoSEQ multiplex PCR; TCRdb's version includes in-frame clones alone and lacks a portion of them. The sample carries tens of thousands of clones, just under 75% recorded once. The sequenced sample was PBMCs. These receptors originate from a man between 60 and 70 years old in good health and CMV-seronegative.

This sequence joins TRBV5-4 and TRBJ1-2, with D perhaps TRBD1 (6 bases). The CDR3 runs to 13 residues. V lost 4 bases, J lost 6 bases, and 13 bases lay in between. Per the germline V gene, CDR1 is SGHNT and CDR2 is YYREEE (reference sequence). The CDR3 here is CASSPPGGHGYTF. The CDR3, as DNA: TGTGCCAGCAGCCCCCCGGGGGGGCATGGCTACACCTTC.

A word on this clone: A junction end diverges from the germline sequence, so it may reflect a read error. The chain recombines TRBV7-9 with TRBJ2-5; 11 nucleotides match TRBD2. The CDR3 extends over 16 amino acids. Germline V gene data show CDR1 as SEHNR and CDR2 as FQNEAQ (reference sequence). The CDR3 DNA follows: TGTTCCAGCAGCCCCCTAGCGGGGGGATTCCAAGAGACCCAGTACTTC. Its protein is CSSSPLAGGFQETQYF.

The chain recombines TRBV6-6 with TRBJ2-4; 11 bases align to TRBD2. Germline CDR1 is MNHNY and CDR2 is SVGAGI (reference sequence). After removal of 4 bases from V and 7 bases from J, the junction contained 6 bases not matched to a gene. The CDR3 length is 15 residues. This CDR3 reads CASSSSGGTWNIQYF. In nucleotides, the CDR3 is TGTGCCAGCAGTTCTAGCGGGGGGACCTGGAACATTCAGTACTTC.

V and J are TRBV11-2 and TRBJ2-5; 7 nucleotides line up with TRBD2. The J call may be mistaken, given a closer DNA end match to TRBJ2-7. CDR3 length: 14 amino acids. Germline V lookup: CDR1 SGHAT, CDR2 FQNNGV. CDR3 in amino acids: CASSSLGGSYEQYF. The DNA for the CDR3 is TGTGCCAGCAGCTCCTTGGGGGGGAGCTACGAGCAGTACTTC.

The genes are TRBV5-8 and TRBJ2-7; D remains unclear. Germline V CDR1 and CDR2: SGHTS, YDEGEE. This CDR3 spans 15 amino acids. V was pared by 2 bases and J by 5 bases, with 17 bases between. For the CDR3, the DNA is TGTGCCAGCAGCTTTGCGGTCGCAGTCCCCAACGAGCAGTACTTC. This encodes CASSFAVAVPNEQYF.

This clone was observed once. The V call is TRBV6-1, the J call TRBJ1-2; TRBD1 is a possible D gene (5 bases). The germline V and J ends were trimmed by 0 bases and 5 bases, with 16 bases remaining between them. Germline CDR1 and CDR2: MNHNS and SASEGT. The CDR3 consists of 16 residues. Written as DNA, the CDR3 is TGTGCCAGCAGTGAAGCGCTCCGAAGCACAGGTTATGGCTACACCTTC. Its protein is CASSEALRSTGYGYTF.

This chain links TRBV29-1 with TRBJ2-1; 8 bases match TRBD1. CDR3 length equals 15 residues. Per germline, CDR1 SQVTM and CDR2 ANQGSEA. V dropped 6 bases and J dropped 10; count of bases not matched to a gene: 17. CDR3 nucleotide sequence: TGCAGCGTAGCAACCGGGACAGGATTTGTCGGGGAGCAGTTCTTC. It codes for CSVATGTGFVGEQFF.

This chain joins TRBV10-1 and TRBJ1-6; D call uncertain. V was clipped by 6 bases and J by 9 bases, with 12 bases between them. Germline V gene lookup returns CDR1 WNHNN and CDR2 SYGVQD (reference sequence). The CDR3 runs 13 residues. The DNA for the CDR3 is TGCGCCAGCAGCGGGTCCCTGGGTTCACCCCTCCACTTT. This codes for CASSGSLGSPLHF.

For the CDR3, the DNA is TGTGCCAGCAGCTTAGAGCTAGCGGGGGGGGAGACCCAGTACTTC. This translates into CASSLELAGGETQYF. The J gene is TRBJ2-5, the V gene TRBV7-8; the match to TRBD2 covers 12 bases. V lost 1 base and J lost 5; bases outside the gene matches: 2. The CDR3 loop spans 15 amino acids. Germline V lookup: CDR1 SGHVS, CDR2 FQNEAQ.

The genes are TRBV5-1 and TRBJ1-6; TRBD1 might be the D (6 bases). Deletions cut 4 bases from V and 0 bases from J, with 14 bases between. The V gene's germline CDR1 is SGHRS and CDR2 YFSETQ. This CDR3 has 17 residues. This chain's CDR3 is CASSLAGGPSYNSPLHF. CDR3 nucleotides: TGCGCCAGCAGCCTGGCGGGGGGGCCCTCCTATAATTCACCCCTCCACTTT.

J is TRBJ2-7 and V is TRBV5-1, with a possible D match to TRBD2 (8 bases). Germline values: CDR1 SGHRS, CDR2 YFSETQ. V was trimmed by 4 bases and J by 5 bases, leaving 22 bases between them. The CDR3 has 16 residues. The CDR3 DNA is TGCGCCAGCAGCCAGATTTCGGGAGGGGGCGTCCACGAGCAGTACTTC. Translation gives CASSQISGGGVHEQYF.